The source of this T cell receptor (beta chain) is a study of cytomegalovirus exposure and HLA in healthy donors. Regarding the study as a whole: The tendency of first-cohort TCR clusters to co-occur in the 100 to 150 validation repertoires was identified by a subsequent analysis. The authors confirmed in vitro that a few CMV-associated chains were specific for CMV antigens. It was reported that the classifier diagnosed cytomegalovirus status with high specificity and sensitivity in both the original and validation cohorts. The study labeled about 160 TCR beta chains cytomegalovirus-associated.

CDR1 is SGHTA, CDR2 FQGTGA, per germline. V lost 7 bases and J lost 4, with 13 bases in between. The CDR3 is 13 residues long. The repertoire was sequenced with immunoSEQ multiplex PCR; TCRdb's copy has only in-frame clones and lacks some. The table shows 65,000 to 80,000 clones, with around 94% occurring only once. Comment on this clone: Its antigen is currently unknown.

The J gene is TRBJ1-1, the V gene TRBV7-3; D might be TRBD1 (6 bases). The receptor's source is a woman under 30 in good health and CMV-seropositive. The sample comprised PBMCs. CDR3 DNA sequence: TGTGCCAGCACCCGACAGGCAGGCACTGAAGCTTTCTTT. This sequence encodes CASTRQAGTEAFF.